These T cell receptor beta chains were read from a single sample in a study of T cells after yellow fever vaccination. A single record per CDR3 protein comes from TCRdb applying MiXCR to the 5' RACE reads. The sample includes under 250,000 distinct CDR3 sequences, about 7.1% of them seen just once. The sample was CD4+ T cells sorted from PBMCs, taken 15 days after the yellow fever booster vaccination. Every receptor here comes from a man younger than 40 who received the YFV17D yellow fever vaccine. Both conserved end residues are part of each CDR3. A D gene is named only where the DNA matches it firmly. Not every row has a clone size; where given, it reads once, few, many or a size class.

v_gene	j_gene	abundance	d_gene	CDR3nt	CDR3aa
TRBV10-3	TRBJ2-5	many	.	TGTGCCATCAGTCTGGAAGAAGAGACCCAGTACTTC	CAISLEEETQYF
TRBV20-1	TRBJ1-4	.	.	TGCAGTGCGGGGGCAGGGAGTTCGGAAAAACTGTTTTTT	CSAGAGSSEKLFF
TRBV20-1	TRBJ2-5	few	TRBD2	TGCAGTGCAGGGGGACTAGCGGGAAAGGAAGAGACCCAGTACTTC	CSAGGLAGKEETQYF
TRBV12-3/TRBV12-4	TRBJ2-6	few	TRBD1	TGTGCCAGCAGCCCGCAGCAGGGGGAGTTCTCTGGGGCCAACGTCCTGACTTTC	CASSPQQGEFSGANVLTF
TRBV5-8	TRBJ2-1	few	.	TGTGCCAGCAGCTTGGTACTCGTTTCCTACAATGAGCAGTTCTTC	CASSLVLVSYNEQFF
TRBV5-1	TRBJ1-3	few	.	TGCGCCAGCAGCCCGACTGGAAACACCATATATTTT	CASSPTGNTIYF
TRBV29-1	TRBJ2-5	.	.	TGCAGCGCCTGGCTCGAGGGGAAACAAGAGACCCAGTACTTC	CSAWLEGKQETQYF
TRBV19	TRBJ2-1	many	TRBD2	TGTGCCAGTATGCGGGAGGACTACAATGAGCAGTTCTTC	CASMREDYNEQFF
TRBV20-1	TRBJ2-5	few	.	TGCAGTGCTGGGTGGGGCGGCGAGACCCAGTACTTC	CSAGWGGETQYF
TRBV12-3/TRBV12-4	TRBJ1-1	many	.	TGTGCCACCTACAGGATGAACACTGAAGCTTTCTTT	CATYRMNTEAFF
TRBV20-1	TRBJ2-1	many	TRBD2	TGCAGTGGGGGGCCCGGGACTAGTGTCTACAATGAGCAGTTCTTC	CSGGPGTSVYNEQFF
TRBV3-1	TRBJ2-1	.	.	TGTGCCAGCAGAACCGGGACTGTCTCCACCAGTGAGCAGTTCTTC	CASRTGTVSTSEQFF
TRBV5-1	TRBJ2-6	.	TRBD1	TGCGCCAGCAGCTTGGAAGGGGGCTGGCCTGGGGCCAACGTCCTGACTTTC	CASSLEGGWPGANVLTF